These 27 T cell receptor beta chains were sequenced from one sample in a study of Graves' ophthalmopathy and Graves' hyperthyroidism. Using RNA transcripts, the TCR beta CDR3 regions were amplified. RT-PCR in the first round used HTBI primers; a second-round multiplex PCR followed. One entry per CDR3 protein results from TCRdb running MiXCR on the multiplex PCR reads. Here the sample spans roughly 420,000 distinct CDR3 sequences, roughly 20% being singletons. The sequencing input was peripheral blood. All receptors derive from a woman aged 18-29 years with stable Graves' hyperthyroidism.

At least ten counts were recorded for this clonotype. CDR3 sequence reads: CSARSTGLNSPLHF. CDR3 nucleotide sequence: TGCAGTGCTAGAAGCACAGGGTTGAATTCACCCCTCCACTTT. The chain recombines TRBV20-1 with TRBJ1-6, with D possibly being TRBD1 (6 bases). The CDR3 totals 14 residues. In germline, CDR1 is DFQATT, CDR2 SNEGSKA (reference sequence). The V and J ends lost 2 bases and 7 bases respectively, with 12 bases between them.

Ten or more counts support this clonotype. This chain uses TRBV24-1 with TRBJ2-5, with D perhaps TRBD2 (6 bases). The CDR3 contains 16 residues. Germline CDR1 is KGHDR and CDR2 is SFDVKD. V was shortened by 4 bases and J by 5 bases, with 19 bases between the two germline ends. CDR3 amino acids: CATSDTGTGPGETQYF. The CDR3 DNA reads as TGTGCCACCAGTGACACCGGGACTGGCCCAGGGGAGACCCAGTACTTC.

The chain combines TRBV6-1 with TRBJ1-2, with 8 nucleotides matching TRBD1. The CDR3 contains 15 residues. Germline lookup yields CDR1 MNHNS and CDR2 SASEGT. Trimming took 6 bases from V and 6 from J; bases not matched to a gene: 12. The CDR3 coding sequence is TGTGCCAGCAGCTCCGGGACAGGAGATAAAAATGGCTACACCTTC. This codes for CASSSGTGDKNGYTF.

The chain employs TRBV6-1 and TRBJ1-1; 7 positions agree with TRBD1. CDR1 is MNHNS, CDR2 SASEGT, per germline. The CDR3 runs 12 residues. Germline trimming cut 3 bases from V and 7 bases from J; bases unmatched to any gene: 2. CDR3 loop: CASSEDRFEAFF. Here the CDR3 DNA reads TGTGCCAGCAGTGAGGACAGGTTTGAAGCTTTCTTT.

This clonotype was recorded once. CDR3 loop: CASSFSQGVNTEAFF. In nucleotides, the CDR3 is TGCGCCAGCAGCTTCTCACAGGGAGTGAACACTGAAGCTTTCTTT. The gene calls are TRBV5-1 and TRBJ1-1; TRBD1 is a possible D gene (6 bases). Deletions cut 2 bases from V and 0 bases from J, with 11 bases between. Germline assignment: CDR1 SGHRS and CDR2 YFSETQ. The CDR3 has 15 residues.

This clonotype was counted ten times or more. The chain uses TRBV6-5 and TRBJ1-1; tentative D call: TRBD1 (6 bases). CDR1 and CDR2 (germline): MNHEY, SVGAGI. This CDR3 comprises 16 residues. Trimming left V 1 base short and J 1 base short, with 13 bases between. The DNA for the CDR3 is TGTGCCAGCAGTTACTTTCCGGGGGCCCGGAACACTGAAGCTTTCTTT. Amino acids: CASSYFPGARNTEAFF.

This clonotype was observed at least ten times. The chain is built from TRBV11-2 and TRBJ2-5; tentative D call: TRBD2 (6 bases). Trimming stripped 2 bases from V and 3 bases from J, with 16 bases between. Germline CDR1 reads SGHAT; CDR2 reads FQNNGV. The CDR3 length is 16 residues. CDR3 sequence reads: CASSLNFGGDEETQYF. In DNA, the CDR3 is TGTGCCAGCAGCTTAAATTTTGGCGGGGACGAAGAGACCCAGTACTTC.

In this sample, this clonotype turned up many times. This rearrangement joins TRBV5-6 to TRBJ2-5; 10 bases line up with TRBD1. The V segment lost 4 bases and the J segment 13 bases; nucleotides outside the gene matches: 10. Germline CDR1 SGHDT, CDR2 YYEEEE. This CDR3 region has 13 residues. The CDR3 reads CASSQPTGGPGYF. CDR3 sequence (DNA): TGTGCCAGCAGCCAGCCGACAGGGGGCCCAGGGTACTTC. The entire variable domain, with the rest obtained from reference TRBV5-6 and TRBJ2-5, is as follows: DAGVTQSPTHLIKTRGQQVTLRCSPKSGHDTVSWYQQALGQGPQFIFQYYEEEERQRGNFPDRFSGHQFPNYSSELNVNALLLGDSALYLCASSQPTGGPGYFGPGTRLLVL.

This clonotype was detected ten times or more. This sequence joins TRBV6-2 or TRBV6-3 and TRBJ1-5; a weak D match, TRBD1 (6 bases). The CDR3 is made up of 15 amino acids. V lost 5 bases and J lost 3, with 14 bases in between. Germline CDR1 and CDR2: MNHEY and SVGEGT. The CDR3 spells CASSNPTGDNQPQHF. CDR3 in DNA: TGTGCCAGCAGTAACCCGACAGGAGACAATCAGCCCCAGCATTTT.

The chain employs TRBV20-1 and TRBJ1-5; 9 bases align to TRBD1. The CDR3 is made up of 14 amino acids. V was clipped by 1 base and J by 7 bases; unmatched bases: 5. Germline lookup yields CDR1 DFQATT and CDR2 SNEGSKA (reference sequence). CDR3 residues: CSARGGTGNQPQHF. CDR3 DNA: TGCAGTGCTAGAGGGGGGACAGGGAACCAGCCCCAGCATTTT.

This clonotype was counted ten times or more. The gene calls are TRBV19 and TRBJ2-7; 9 bases are a match to TRBD1. This CDR3 is built from 13 residues. Per germline, CDR1 LNHDA and CDR2 SQIVND (reference sequence). Trimming at V came to 4 bases and at J to 5 bases, leaving 3 bases not matched to a gene. The DNA for the CDR3 is TGTGCCAGTAGTAGGGGGACAGGGAACGAGCAGTACTTC. Amino acids: CASSRGTGNEQYF.

This clonotype has at least ten counts. The CDR3 loop is CASGEGGGTEAFF. The CDR3 DNA reads TGTGCTAGTGGTGAGGGGGGAGGCACTGAAGCTTTCTTT. This chain links TRBV12-5 with TRBJ1-1; D is possibly TRBD1 (6 bases). Between the trimmed V and J ends, which lost 5 bases and 4 bases, there was a span of 11 bases. Germline V gives CDR1 LGHNT, CDR2 FRNRAP. This CDR3 region has 13 residues.

In its sample, this clonotype was seen a few times. The rearrangement joins TRBV11-2 to TRBJ1-1, with unresolved D. The CDR3 loop spans 14 amino acids. Germline CDR1 is SGHAT and CDR2 is FQNNGV. Trimming took 1 base from V and 1 from J, leaving 7 bases between them. The CDR3 loop is CASSLVGWNTEAFF. The CDR3 nucleotides read TGTGCCAGCAGCTTAGTAGGGTGGAACACTGAAGCTTTCTTT.

This clonotype has a count of ten or more. V is TRBV28 and J is TRBJ1-1; the D is unclear. V lost 6 bases and J 1 base, leaving 9 bases between the germline ends. Germline V gene data show CDR1 as MDHEN and CDR2 as SYDVKM. The CDR3 sequence is 13 residues long. CDR3 sequence (DNA): TGTGCCAGCAGCCGTCAGCAGAACACTGAAGCTTTCTTT. This translates into CASSRQQNTEAFF. Full variable domain (remainder filled in from reference TRBV28 and TRBJ1-1): DVKVTQSSRYLVKRTGEKVFLECVQDMDHENMFWYRQDPGLGLRLIYFSYDVKMKEKGDIPEGYSVSREKKERFSLILESASTNQTSMYLCASSRQQNTEAFFGQGTRLTVV.

V and J are TRBV20-1 and TRBJ2-7; D is uncertain. Trimming left V 6 bases short and J 1 base short, with 10 bases between. The germline V gene has CDR1 DFQATT and CDR2 SNEGSKA (reference sequence). The CDR3 totals 12 residues. CDR3 amino acids: CSAITESYEQYF. The CDR3, as DNA: TGCAGTGCCATAACCGAATCCTACGAGCAGTACTTC.

This clonotype occurred many times. CDR3 sequence reads: CASSGTRAGELFF. CDR3 nucleotide sequence: TGTGCCAGCAGTGGGACTAGAGCCGGGGAGCTGTTTTTT. V usage is TRBV6-1 and J usage is TRBJ2-2; 7 nucleotides align to TRBD2. The germline CDR1 and CDR2 sequences are MNHNS and SASEGT. Trimming at V came to 4 bases and at J to 6 bases, leaving 2 bases not matched to a gene. The CDR3 extends over 13 amino acids.

The sample holds many counts of this clonotype. This chain connects TRBV10-3 to TRBJ1-1; TRBD1 agrees at 7 bases. Germline loops: CDR1 ENHRY, CDR2 SYGVKD. The CDR3 loop spans 13 amino acids. V lost 11 bases, J lost 1 base, and 7 bases stayed unmatched. As DNA, the CDR3 is TGTGCCGTTACGGGACAGTGGAACACTGAAGCTTTCTTT. Its translation: CAVTGQWNTEAFF.

This clonotype appeared many times. This chain uses TRBV6-1 with TRBJ1-1; TRBD1 matches at 7 bases. Germline V lookup: CDR1 MNHNS, CDR2 SASEGT. This CDR3 is built from 14 residues. V trimming: 6 bases; J trimming: 1 base; junction bases outside the gene matches: 5. The CDR3 loop is CASRLTGQNTEAFF. DNA of the CDR3: TGTGCCAGCAGACTGACAGGGCAGAACACTGAAGCTTTCTTT.

The chain joins TRBV4-1 to TRBJ1-2, with 9 bases aligning to TRBD1. This CDR3 comprises 13 residues. Germline V CDR1 and CDR2: MGHRA, YSYEKL. The junction had 6 bases not matched to a gene; V was cut back by 4 bases and J by 9 bases. The CDR3 DNA reads TGCGCCAGCAGCCGACTACAGGGGGCAAGCTACACCTTC. Its translation: CASSRLQGASYTF.

This chain links TRBV4-1 with TRBJ1-1; the match to TRBD1 covers 11 bases. The V gene's germline CDR1 is MGHRA and CDR2 YSYEKL. The CDR3 runs 16 residues. Germline trimming cut 1 base from V and 4 bases from J; bases unmatched to any gene: 5. In DNA, the CDR3 is TGCGCCAGCAGCCAAGGACCGGGACAGGGGGTCACTGAAGCTTTCTTT. Translation gives CASSQGPGQGVTEAFF.

Ten or more counts support this clonotype. The rearrangement links TRBV20-1 to TRBJ2-7, with D hard to call. The CDR3 extends over 11 amino acids. Germline lookup yields CDR1 DFQATT and CDR2 SNEGSKA (reference sequence). Trimming pared 3 bases from V and 3 bases from J, leaving 6 bases between. The CDR3 reads CSASSRYEQYF. DNA for the CDR3: TGCAGTGCTAGTTCCCGCTACGAGCAGTACTTC.

The chain links TRBV7-2 to TRBJ2-3, with D tentatively TRBD2 (6 bases). V dropped 6 bases and J dropped 5 bases, with 12 bases sitting between them. The CDR3 has 13 residues. The V gene's germline CDR1 is SGHTA and CDR2 FQGNSA. The CDR3 DNA is TGTGCCAGCAGGCCGGGACTTCGAGATACGCAGTATTTT. This translates into CASRPGLRDTQYF.

Remarks on this clonotype: A read error may be the cause here, since a much bigger clone is one base away. V is TRBV11-2 and J is TRBJ1-1; D not certain. CDR1 SGHAT and CDR2 FQNNGV come from the germline V gene. This CDR3 comprises 14 residues. As DNA, the CDR3 is TGTGCCAGCAGCTTAGATTGGTCCAACACTGAAGCTCTCTTT. The encoded protein is CASSLDWSNTEALF.

A remark on this clonotype: A much more abundant neighbour one base away suggests this may be a read error. The chain combines TRBV7-9 with TRBJ1-2; D is ambiguous. The CDR3 runs 13 residues. Per the germline V gene, CDR1 is SEHNR and CDR2 is FQNEAQ (reference sequence). The CDR3 DNA reads as TGTGCCAGCAGCTTACAGGCCTCCTATGACTACACCTTC. Translated: CASSLQASYDYTF.

This clonotype was picked up many times. V is TRBV29-1 and J is TRBJ2-5, with no clear D. Germline V gene sequence: CDR1 SQVTM, CDR2 ANQGSEA. The CDR3 totals 11 residues. V lost 4 bases and J lost 4, with 7 bases in between. For the CDR3, the DNA is TGCAGCGTTGGCCAACTAGAGACCCAGTACTTC. Protein: CSVGQLETQYF. The whole variable domain, remainder taken from reference TRBV29-1 and TRBJ2-5, is SAVISQKPSRDICQRGTSLTIQCQVDSQVTMMFWYRQQPGQSLTLIATANQGSEATYESGFVIDKFPISRPNLTFSTLTVSNMSPEDSSIYLCSVGQLETQYFGPGTRLLVL.

This clonotype was counted at least ten times. This chain uses TRBV6-5 with TRBJ1-1; TRBD1 aligns across 7 bases. The junction had 2 bases not matched to a gene; V was cut back by 4 bases and J by 0 bases. The germline V gene encodes CDR1 MNHEY and CDR2 SVGAGI. This CDR3 contains 14 residues. Written as DNA, the CDR3 is TGTGCCAGCAGTTGGGGACAGTTGAACACTGAAGCTTTCTTT. Its protein product is CASSWGQLNTEAFF.

At least ten counts were recorded for this clonotype. V gene TRBV12-3 or TRBV12-4 combines with J gene TRBJ2-7; the match to TRBD1 covers 7 bases. This CDR3 is built from 13 residues. After removal of 4 bases from V and 4 bases from J, the junction contained 4 bases not matched to a gene. The CDR3 protein is CASSSEQGYEQYF. The CDR3 DNA reads as TGTGCCAGCAGTTCGGAACAGGGGTACGAGCAGTACTTC.